A few counts support the clone carrying this T cell receptor (beta chain). What it binds is not known. Other DNA sequences in the sample encode the same CDR3. The ends lost 3 bases at V and 5 bases at J; junction bases unmatched: 1. The CDR3 runs to 14 residues. The germline V gene encodes CDR1 SGHRS and CDR2 YFSETQ. This entry belongs to a study of shared clonotypes between healthy human individuals. Study background: Three CD4 naive, three CD4 memory, two CD8 naive and one CD8 memory plate were used per donor. Study-level results: It was the few donors that limited the genetic and exposure-history diversity represented.

A deep-level run was used for the assay. The assay was immunoSEQ multiplex PCR, and TCRdb's table has in-frame clones only and misses some. Of 850,000 to 1,200,000 clones in the sample, 60% to 80% were seen once. Source material: memory CD4+ T cells sorted from blood. Subset given: CD45RA-negative fraction. The gene calls are TRBV5-1 and TRBJ1-4, with 10 bases fitting TRBD1. The TCR sequence derives from a man between 18 and 35 years old in good health. The CDR3 reads CASSSGQGNEKLFF. The CDR3, as DNA: TGCGCCAGCAGCTCGGGACAGGGGAATGAAAAACTGTTTTTT.